The source of this T cell receptor beta chain is a study of shared clonotypes between healthy human individuals. Study background: Researchers assigned three CD4 naive, three CD4 memory, two CD8 naive and one CD8 memory plate to each donor. Notes on the study in general: Memory subsets had estimated richness that was generally smaller than that of naive subsets.

Measured with immunoSEQ multiplex PCR; TCRdb has only the in-frame clones, and not every one. The sample includes nearly 2 million clones, around 96% of them seen just once. V was clipped by 2 bases and J by 2 bases; unmatched bases: 5. The CDR3 is 16 amino acids. Germline CDR1 MNHEY, CDR2 SVGAGI. CD8 cells regarded as naive lacked CD45RO, were positively chosen for CCR7, and omitted terminally differentiated effector memory CD45RA+ cells. A word on this clone: No antigen is known for it.

Sequenced: naive CD8+ T cells sorted from blood. This sequence originates from a man aged 18 to 30 in good health. V and J are TRBV6-5 and TRBJ2-3; 9 bases map to TRBD2. The CDR3 spells CASSYGTSPNTDTQYF. DNA of the CDR3: TGTGCCAGCAGTTACGGGACTAGCCCCAACACAGATACGCAGTATTTT.